The 19 T cell receptor beta chains below come from one sample, sequenced in a study of identical twins (TCRdb year 2016). The protocol used for the library was 5' RACE. The sequencing machine was an Illumina HiSeq 2000. TCRdb reworked the public reads: Q25 trimming with fastp, MiXCR clone assembly, productive beta chains retained. Entries that share a CDR3 protein sequence are merged under the most common genes and DNA. This sample has about 250,000 distinct CDR3 sequences in its table, and around 8% of those were observed once. The top ten clones comprise approximately 3% of the sample. This same sample was also taken into another study, of yellow fever vaccine responses in identical twins.

The sequenced material came from CD8+ T cells sorted from blood. These TCRs come from a young woman in good health.

V and J are TRBV30 and TRBJ1-5; no clear D gene. V was trimmed by 1 base and J by 4 bases, leaving 8 bases between them. CDR1 is GTSNPN and CDR2 is SVGIG in the germline V gene (reference sequence). The CDR3 covers 13 residues. This chain's CDR3 is CAWSGTENQPQHF. The CDR3 DNA is TGTGCCTGGAGTGGAACAGAAAATCAGCCCCAGCATTTT.

This clonotype was observed a few times. The chain joins TRBV7-9 to TRBJ2-7; TRBD2 matches at 14 bases. The V segment lost 8 bases and the J segment 6 bases; nucleotides outside the gene matches: 6. The CDR3 consists of 14 residues. Germline CDR1 reads SEHNR; CDR2 reads FQNEAQ (reference sequence). CDR3 amino acids: CASGGGLAGAEQYF. The CDR3 region has the DNA TGTGCCAGCGGCGGGGGACTAGCGGGAGCCGAGCAGTACTTC.

This clonotype was seen many times. The chain couples TRBV11-2 to TRBJ2-1; TRBD2 might be the D (6 bases). V lost 7 bases, J lost 7 bases, and 29 bases lay in between. From germline, CDR1 is SGHAT and CDR2 FQNNGV. This CDR3 contains 18 residues. CDR3 sequence (DNA): TGTGCCAGCACCCCATTTTCCCGGGGCCCCAAAGGAGGGAATGAGCAGTTCTTC. Translated: CASTPFSRGPKGGNEQFF.

This chain links TRBV28 with TRBJ2-5; no firm D call. V was pared by 5 bases and J by 0 bases, with 10 bases between. Germline CDR1 MDHEN, CDR2 SYDVKM. This CDR3 spans 14 amino acids. In DNA, the CDR3 is TGTGCCAGCAGTCCTGACTGGAACCAAGAGACCCAGTACTTC. As protein: CASSPDWNQETQYF.

The chain recombines TRBV6-2 or TRBV6-3 with TRBJ2-2; a weak D match, TRBD2 (6 bases). The CDR3 loop spans 15 amino acids. Trimming left V 2 bases short and J 3 bases short, with 10 bases between. Germline values: CDR1 MNHEY, CDR2 SVGEGT. CDR3: CASSYERADTGELFF. DNA for the CDR3: TGTGCCAGCAGTTACGAGCGGGCCGACACCGGGGAGCTGTTTTTT.

This clonotype was found many times. The V call is TRBV7-9, the J call TRBJ2-7; 9 nucleotides align to TRBD1. CDR3 length: 15 residues. Unmatched junction bases numbered 7, after V lost 5 bases and J lost 2 bases. CDR1 and CDR2 from the germline V gene are SEHNR and FQNEAQ (reference sequence). CDR3 sequence (DNA): TGTGCCAGCAGCGCCGGGACAGGGTCCACCTACGAGCAGTACTTC. Translation: CASSAGTGSTYEQYF.

This clonotype was recorded many times. V gene TRBV20-1 combines with J gene TRBJ2-7; TRBD1 agrees at 10 bases. The CDR3 has 14 residues. Trimming took 6 bases from V and 5 from J; bases not matched to a gene: 10. Germline V gene data show CDR1 as DFQATT and CDR2 as SNEGSKA (reference sequence). As DNA, the CDR3 is TGCAGTGCCGACGCGGGACAGGGGTTGCACGAGCAGTACTTC. Its translation is CSADAGQGLHEQYF.

The chain employs TRBV12-3 or TRBV12-4 and TRBJ2-1; 14 bases are shared with TRBD2. The CDR3 extends over 17 amino acids. Trimming removed 7 bases from V and 3 bases from J; junction bases left unmatched: 8. The DNA of the CDR3 is TGTGCCAGCACTGGGACTAGCGGGAGTGTGGGCTACAATGAGCAGTTCTTC. Residues: CASTGTSGSVGYNEQFF.

This clonotype has a count of ten or more. V is TRBV7-8 and J is TRBJ2-7; 8 bases fit TRBD1. CDR3 length equals 14 residues. The germline V gene encodes CDR1 SGHVS and CDR2 FQNEAQ. V was clipped by 8 bases and J by 2 bases; unmatched bases: 8. The CDR3 loop reads CASVPGDRTYEQYF. Here the CDR3 DNA reads TGTGCCAGCGTCCCGGGGGACAGGACCTACGAGCAGTACTTC. The entire variable domain, with the rest obtained from reference TRBV7-8 and TRBJ2-7, is as follows: GAGVSQSPRYKVAKRGQDVALRCDPISGHVSLFWYQQALGQGPEFLTYFQNEAQLDKSGLPSDRFFAERPEGSVSTLKIQRTQQEDSAVYLCASVPGDRTYEQYFGPGTRLTVT.

This clonotype was recorded at least ten times. The V and J genes are TRBV9 and TRBJ2-7; 7 bases align to TRBD1. In germline, CDR1 is SGDLS, CDR2 YYNGEE. V lost 3 bases, J lost 6 bases, and 6 bases stayed unmatched. CDR3 size: 13 residues. CDR3 sequence reads: CASSGNRGSEQYF. The CDR3 DNA reads TGTGCCAGCAGCGGGAACAGGGGTAGCGAGCAGTACTTC.

This rearrangement joins TRBV20-1 to TRBJ2-7; no clear D. Germline lookup yields CDR1 DFQATT and CDR2 SNEGSKA (reference sequence). With 0 bases removed from V and 4 bases from J, the gap between germline ends came to 7 bases. There are 12 residues in the CDR3. The DNA for the CDR3 is TGCAGTGCTAGAGATGCTTCATACGAGCAGTACTTC. It translates to CSARDASYEQYF.

In this sample, this clonotype turned up many times. The chain is built from TRBV29-1 and TRBJ2-5, with 9 bases matching TRBD1. The CDR3 sequence is 14 residues long. Germline loops: CDR1 SQVTM, CDR2 ANQGSEA. V lost 1 base to trimming and J lost 6 bases; unmatched junction nucleotides: 6. The CDR3 region has the DNA TGCAGCGTTGAAGCCCGGGACAGGGAAAAGACCCAGTACTTC. This translates into CSVEARDREKTQYF.

This clonotype showed up many times. The chain links TRBV7-9 to TRBJ2-7; D is unclear. Germline V lookup: CDR1 SEHNR, CDR2 FQNEAQ (reference sequence). The CDR3 consists of 14 residues. V was clipped by 5 bases and J by 3 bases, with 14 bases between them. This CDR3 is CASSLVLDDYEQYF. The CDR3 DNA is TGTGCCAGCAGCCTGGTCCTGGACGACTACGAGCAGTACTTC.

CDR3 nucleotide sequence: TGTGCCAGCAGTGTCGTAGGGGTGGGTACGCAGTATTTT. Amino acids: CASSVVGVGTQYF. This rearrangement joins TRBV6-1 to TRBJ2-3; D is perhaps TRBD1 (5 bases). V lost 4 bases and J lost 8, with 13 bases in between. Germline-derived CDR1 and CDR2 are MNHNS and SASEGT. This CDR3 region has 13 residues.

V gene TRBV7-8 combines with J gene TRBJ1-1; D is perhaps TRBD1 (5 bases). CDR1 and CDR2 from the germline V gene are SGHVS and FQNEAQ. The V and J ends lost 2 bases and 6 bases respectively, with 19 bases between them. This CDR3 region has 16 residues. CDR3 coding DNA: TGTGCCAGCAGCTTACGCGGTTCCCAGGGTAACCCTGAAGCTTTCTTT. This sequence encodes CASSLRGSQGNPEAFF.

The CDR3 bases are TGTGCCACCAGGGGAGTCGGCACAGATACGCAGTATTTT. This translates into CATRGVGTDTQYF. The genes are TRBV24-1 and TRBJ2-3, with D possibly being TRBD2 (5 bases). Germline CDR1 KGHDR, CDR2 SFDVKD. V was cut by 7 bases and J by 1 base, with 8 bases left in between. This CDR3 has 13 amino acids.

This clonotype was observed a few times. J is TRBJ2-5 and V is TRBV4-3, with 13 bases fitting TRBD2. V gave up 4 bases and J gave up 5 bases; unmatched junction bases: 7. Germline CDR1 reads LGHNA; CDR2 reads YSLEER. This CDR3 has 16 residues. The CDR3 region is CASSPRTSGSWETQYF. CDR3 DNA sequence: TGCGCCAGCAGCCCCCGGACTAGCGGGAGCTGGGAGACCCAGTACTTC.

In this sample, this clonotype turned up many times. The chain uses TRBV3-1 and TRBJ2-5, with 11 bases aligning to TRBD2. Losses at the gene ends were 4 bases for V and 2 bases for J; bases not matched to a gene: 3. The CDR3 contains 15 residues. Germline V gives CDR1 LGHDT, CDR2 YNNKEL (reference sequence). The CDR3 region has the DNA TGTGCCAGCAGCCCACCTAGCGGGGGGCAAGAGACCCAGTACTTC. This codes for CASSPPSGGQETQYF.

V and J are TRBV20-1 and TRBJ1-4; unclear D gene. Germline values: CDR1 DFQATT, CDR2 SNEGSKA (reference sequence). The CDR3 has 14 amino acids. V was pared by 3 bases and J by 2 bases, with 10 bases between. CDR3 bases: TGCAGTGCTAGGGATCGGAAGACTAATGAAAAACTGTTTTTT. This codes for CSARDRKTNEKLFF.